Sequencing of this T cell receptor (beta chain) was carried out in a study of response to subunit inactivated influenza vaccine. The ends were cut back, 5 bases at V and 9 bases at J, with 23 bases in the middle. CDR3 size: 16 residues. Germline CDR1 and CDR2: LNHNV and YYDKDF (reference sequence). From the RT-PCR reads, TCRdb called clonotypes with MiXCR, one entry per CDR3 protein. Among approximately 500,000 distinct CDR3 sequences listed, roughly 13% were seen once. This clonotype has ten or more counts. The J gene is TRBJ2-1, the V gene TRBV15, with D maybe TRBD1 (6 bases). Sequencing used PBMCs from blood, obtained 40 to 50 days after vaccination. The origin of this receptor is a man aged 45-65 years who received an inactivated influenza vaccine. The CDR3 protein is CATSPRLMTGESEQFF. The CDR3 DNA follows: TGTGCCACCAGCCCTCGACTCATGACAGGTGAAAGTGAGCAGTTCTTC.